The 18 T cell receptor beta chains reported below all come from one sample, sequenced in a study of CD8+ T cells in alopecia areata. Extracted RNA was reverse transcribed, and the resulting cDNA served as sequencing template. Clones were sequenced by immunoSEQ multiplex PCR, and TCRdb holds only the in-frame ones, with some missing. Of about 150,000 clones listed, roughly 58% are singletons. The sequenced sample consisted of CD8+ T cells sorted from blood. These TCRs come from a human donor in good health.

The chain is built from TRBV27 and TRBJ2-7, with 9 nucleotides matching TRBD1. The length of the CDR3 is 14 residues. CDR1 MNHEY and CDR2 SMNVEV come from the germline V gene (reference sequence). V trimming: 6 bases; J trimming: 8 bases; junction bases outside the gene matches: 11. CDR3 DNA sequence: TGTGCCAGCAGGACAGGGGGTCCCCTTATGAAGCAGTACTTC. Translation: CASRTGGPLMKQYF.

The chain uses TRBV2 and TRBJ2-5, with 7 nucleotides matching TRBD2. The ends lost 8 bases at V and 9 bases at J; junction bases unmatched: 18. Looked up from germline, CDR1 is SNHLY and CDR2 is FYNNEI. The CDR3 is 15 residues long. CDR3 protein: CASLPPLAARGAQYF. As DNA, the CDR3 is TGTGCCAGCCTACCCCCCTTAGCCGCCCGGGGGGCCCAGTACTTC.

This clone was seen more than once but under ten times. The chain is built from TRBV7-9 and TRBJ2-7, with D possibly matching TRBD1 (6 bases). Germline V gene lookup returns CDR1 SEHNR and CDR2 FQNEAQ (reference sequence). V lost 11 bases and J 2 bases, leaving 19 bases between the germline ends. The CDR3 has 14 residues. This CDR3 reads CASSEDSSPYEQYF. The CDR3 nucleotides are TGTGCCTCCTCGGAGGACAGCTCCCCCTACGAGCAGTACTTC.

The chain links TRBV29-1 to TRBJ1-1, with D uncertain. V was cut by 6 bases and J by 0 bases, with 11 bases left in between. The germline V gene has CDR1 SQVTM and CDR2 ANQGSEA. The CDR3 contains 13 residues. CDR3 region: CSVAGGMNTEAFF. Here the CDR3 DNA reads TGCAGCGTAGCGGGAGGAATGAACACTGAAGCTTTCTTT.

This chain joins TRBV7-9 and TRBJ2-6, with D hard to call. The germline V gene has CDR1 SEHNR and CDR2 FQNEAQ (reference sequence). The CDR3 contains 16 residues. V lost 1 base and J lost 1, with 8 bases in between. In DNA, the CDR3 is TGTGCCAGCAGCTTAGAAGGGTATTCTGGGGCCAACGTCCTGACTTTC. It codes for CASSLEGYSGANVLTF.

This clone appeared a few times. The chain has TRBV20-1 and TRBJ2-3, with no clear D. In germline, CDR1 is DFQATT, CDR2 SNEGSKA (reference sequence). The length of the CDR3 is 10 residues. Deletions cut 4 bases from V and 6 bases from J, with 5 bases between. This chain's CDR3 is CSAIWDTQYF. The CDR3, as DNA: TGCAGTGCTATCTGGGATACGCAGTATTTT.

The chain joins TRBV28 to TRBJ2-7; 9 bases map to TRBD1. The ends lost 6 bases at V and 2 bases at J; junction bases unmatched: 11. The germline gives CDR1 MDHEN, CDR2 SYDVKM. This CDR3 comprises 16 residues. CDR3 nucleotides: TGTGCCAGCAGCCTTTACCGGGACAGGGTCCCCTACGAGCAGTACTTC. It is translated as CASSLYRDRVPYEQYF.

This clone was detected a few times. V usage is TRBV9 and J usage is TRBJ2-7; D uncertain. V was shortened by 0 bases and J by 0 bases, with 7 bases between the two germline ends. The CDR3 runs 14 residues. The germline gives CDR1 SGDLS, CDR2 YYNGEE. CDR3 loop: CASSVGLTSYEQYF. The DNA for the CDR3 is TGTGCCAGCAGCGTAGGGTTGACCTCCTACGAGCAGTACTTC. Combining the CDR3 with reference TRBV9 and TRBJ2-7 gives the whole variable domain DSGVTQTPKHLITATGQRVTLRCSPRSGDLSVYWYQQSLDQGLQFLIQYYNGEERAKGNILERFSAQQFPDLHSELNLSSLELGDSALYFCASSVGLTSYEQYFGPGTRLTVT.

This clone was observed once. CDR3 sequence: CASSSGSRAYGYTF. The CDR3 DNA is TGTGCCAGCAGCTCCGGAAGCAGGGCCTATGGCTACACCTTC. V and J are TRBV7-9 and TRBJ1-2; D is perhaps TRBD1 (5 bases). This CDR3 has 14 amino acids. V was shortened by 4 bases and J by 4 bases, with 13 bases between the two germline ends. CDR1 and CDR2 (germline): SEHNR, FQNEAQ (reference sequence).

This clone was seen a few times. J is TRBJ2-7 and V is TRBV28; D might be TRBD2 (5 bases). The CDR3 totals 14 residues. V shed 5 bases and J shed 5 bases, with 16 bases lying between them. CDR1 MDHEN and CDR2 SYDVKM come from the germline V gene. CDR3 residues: CASSRPTSSHEQYF. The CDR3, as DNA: TGTGCCAGCAGTCGGCCTACTAGTAGCCACGAGCAGTACTTC.

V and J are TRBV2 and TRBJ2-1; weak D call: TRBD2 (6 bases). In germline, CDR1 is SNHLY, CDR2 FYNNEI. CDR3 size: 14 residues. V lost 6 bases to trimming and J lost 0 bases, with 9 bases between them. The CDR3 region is CASRAGSSYNEQFF. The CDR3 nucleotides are TGTGCCAGCAGGGCGGGGTCCTCCTACAATGAGCAGTTCTTC. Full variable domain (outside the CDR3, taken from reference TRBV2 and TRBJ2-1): EPEVTQTPSHQVTQMGQEVILRCVPISNHLYFYWYRQILGQKVEFLVSFYNNEISEKSEIFDDQFSVERPDGSNFTLKIRSTKLEDSAMYFCASRAGSSYNEQFFGPGTRLTVL.

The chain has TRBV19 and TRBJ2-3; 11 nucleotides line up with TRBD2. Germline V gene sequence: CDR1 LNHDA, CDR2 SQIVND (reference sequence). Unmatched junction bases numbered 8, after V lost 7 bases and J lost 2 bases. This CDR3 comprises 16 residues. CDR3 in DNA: TGTGCCAGTACCTGGACTAGCGGGCCCATCACAGATACGCAGTATTTT. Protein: CASTWTSGPITDTQYF.

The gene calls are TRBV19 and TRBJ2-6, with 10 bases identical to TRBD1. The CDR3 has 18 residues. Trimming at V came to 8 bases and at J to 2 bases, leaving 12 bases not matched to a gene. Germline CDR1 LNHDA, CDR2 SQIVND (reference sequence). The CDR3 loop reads CASGFRDRGHAGANVLTF. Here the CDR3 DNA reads TGTGCCAGTGGATTCCGGGACAGGGGACATGCTGGGGCCAACGTCCTGACTTTC.

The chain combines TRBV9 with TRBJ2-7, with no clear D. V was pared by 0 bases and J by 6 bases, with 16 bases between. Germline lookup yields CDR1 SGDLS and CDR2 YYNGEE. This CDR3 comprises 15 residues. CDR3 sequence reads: CASSVGSSPMGEQYF. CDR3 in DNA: TGTGCCAGCAGCGTAGGCTCCTCGCCTATGGGCGAGCAGTACTTC.

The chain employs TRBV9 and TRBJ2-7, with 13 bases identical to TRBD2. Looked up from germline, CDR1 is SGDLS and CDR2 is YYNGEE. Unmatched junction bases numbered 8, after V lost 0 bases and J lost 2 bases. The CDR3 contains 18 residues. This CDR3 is CASSVGTSGRDVTYEQYF. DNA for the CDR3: TGTGCCAGCAGCGTAGGAACTAGCGGGAGGGATGTAACCTACGAGCAGTACTTC.

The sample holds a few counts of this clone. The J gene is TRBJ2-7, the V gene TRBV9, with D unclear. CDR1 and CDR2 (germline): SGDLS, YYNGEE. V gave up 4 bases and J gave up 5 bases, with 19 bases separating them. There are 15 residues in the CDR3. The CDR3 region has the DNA TGTGCCAGCAGCCCCCAATCGACGGGCCGGGACGAGCAGTACTTC. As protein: CASSPQSTGRDEQYF.

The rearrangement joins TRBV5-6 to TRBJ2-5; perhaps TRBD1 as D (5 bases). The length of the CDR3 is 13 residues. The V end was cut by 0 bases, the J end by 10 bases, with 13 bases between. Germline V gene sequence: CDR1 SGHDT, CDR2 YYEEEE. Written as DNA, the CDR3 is TGTGCCAGCAGCTTGGGAGGACAATGGAACCAGTACTTC. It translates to CASSLGGQWNQYF.

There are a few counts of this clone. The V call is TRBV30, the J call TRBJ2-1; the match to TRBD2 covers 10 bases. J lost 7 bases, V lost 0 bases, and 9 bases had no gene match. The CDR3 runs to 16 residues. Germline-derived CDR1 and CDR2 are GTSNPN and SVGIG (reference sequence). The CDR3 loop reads CAWSVSPSGSLNEQFF. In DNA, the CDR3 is TGTGCCTGGAGTGTATCCCCTAGCGGGAGCTTGAATGAGCAGTTCTTC.